The T cell receptor (beta chain) described here comes from a study of Graves' ophthalmopathy and Graves' hyperthyroidism. There are many counts of this clonotype. Amplification targeted the TCR beta CDR3 regions, with RNA transcripts as the source material. The first round was an RT-PCR with HTBI primers, and the second round was a multiplex PCR. TCRdb reanalysed the multiplex PCR reads using MiXCR and keeps one entry per CDR3 protein. The sample carries about 370,000 distinct CDR3 sequences, approximately 17% recorded once. Participants with hyperthyroidism, aged 18 to 65, were newly diagnosed with under 2 months' duration. The PBMCs were taken from roughly 10 ml of fresh peripheral blood. Germline V CDR1 and CDR2: SGDLS, YYNGEE. The V and J ends lost 3 bases and 3 bases respectively, with 10 bases between them. The CDR3 has 13 residues.

This chain links TRBV9 with TRBJ2-7; D gene ambiguous. The sequenced sample was peripheral blood. The receptor's source is an adult woman with stable Graves' hyperthyroidism. CDR3 sequence reads: CASSAPPLYEQYF. In nucleotides, the CDR3 is TGTGCCAGCAGCGCCCCCCCCCTCTACGAGCAGTACTTC.